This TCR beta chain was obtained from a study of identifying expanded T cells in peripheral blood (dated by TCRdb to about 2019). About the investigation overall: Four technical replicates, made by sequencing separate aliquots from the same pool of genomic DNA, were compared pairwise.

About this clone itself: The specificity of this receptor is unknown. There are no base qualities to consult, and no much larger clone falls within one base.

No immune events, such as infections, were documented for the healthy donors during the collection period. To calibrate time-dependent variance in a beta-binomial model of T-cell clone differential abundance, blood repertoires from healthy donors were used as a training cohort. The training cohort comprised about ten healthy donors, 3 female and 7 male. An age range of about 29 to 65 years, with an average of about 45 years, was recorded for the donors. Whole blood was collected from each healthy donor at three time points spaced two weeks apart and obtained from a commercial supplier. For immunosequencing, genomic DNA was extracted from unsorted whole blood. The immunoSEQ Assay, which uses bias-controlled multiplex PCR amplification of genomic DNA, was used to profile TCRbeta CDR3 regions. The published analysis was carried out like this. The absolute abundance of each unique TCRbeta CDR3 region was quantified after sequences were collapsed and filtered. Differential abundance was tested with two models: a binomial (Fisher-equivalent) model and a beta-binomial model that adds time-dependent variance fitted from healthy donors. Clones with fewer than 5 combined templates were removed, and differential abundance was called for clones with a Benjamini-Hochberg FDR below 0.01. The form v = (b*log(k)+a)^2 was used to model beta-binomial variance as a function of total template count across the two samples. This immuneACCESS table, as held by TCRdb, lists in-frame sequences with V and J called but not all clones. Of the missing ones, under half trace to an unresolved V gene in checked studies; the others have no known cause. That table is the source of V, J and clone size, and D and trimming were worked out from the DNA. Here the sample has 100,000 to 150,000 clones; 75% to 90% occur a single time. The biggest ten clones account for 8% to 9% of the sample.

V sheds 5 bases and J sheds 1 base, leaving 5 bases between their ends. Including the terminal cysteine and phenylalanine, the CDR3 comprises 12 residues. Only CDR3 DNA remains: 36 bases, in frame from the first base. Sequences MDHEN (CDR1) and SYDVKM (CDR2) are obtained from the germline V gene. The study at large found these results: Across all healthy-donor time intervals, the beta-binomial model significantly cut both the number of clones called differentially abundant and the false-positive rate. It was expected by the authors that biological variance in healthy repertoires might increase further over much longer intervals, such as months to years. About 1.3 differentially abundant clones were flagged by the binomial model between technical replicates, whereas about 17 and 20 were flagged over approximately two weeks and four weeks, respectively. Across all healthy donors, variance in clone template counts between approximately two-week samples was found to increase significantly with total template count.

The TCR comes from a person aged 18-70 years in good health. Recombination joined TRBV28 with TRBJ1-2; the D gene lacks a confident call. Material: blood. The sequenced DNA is TGTGCCAGCAGTCGGGGTAACTATGGCTACACCTTC. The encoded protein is CASSRGNYGYTF.